This TCR beta chain was recorded in a study of T-cell memory formation after mild COVID-19. Study-level findings and limits: The CD4+ clones that contracted clustered mainly within CM and EM, and the CD8+ clones concentrated in EMRA.

The sample holds a few counts of this clonotype. Its antigen is not known. One entry per CDR3 protein results from TCRdb running MiXCR on the 5' RACE reads. The table shows 150,000 to 200,000 distinct CDR3 sequences, with roughly 10% occurring only once. Germline-derived CDR1 and CDR2 are MNHEY and SVGEGT. This CDR3 is 13 amino acids long. This receptor was obtained from a man between 18 and 35 years old who had mild COVID-19 (a few samples of this study predate the infection). Cell type and time point are not known. The chain uses TRBV6-2 or TRBV6-3 and TRBJ2-7, with unresolved D. Source material: PBMCs or a T cell subset sorted from them (not recorded which). CDR3 residues: CASSLWASHEQYV. The DNA for the CDR3 is TGTGCCAGCAGCCTTTGGGCCTCCCACGAGCAGTACGTC.